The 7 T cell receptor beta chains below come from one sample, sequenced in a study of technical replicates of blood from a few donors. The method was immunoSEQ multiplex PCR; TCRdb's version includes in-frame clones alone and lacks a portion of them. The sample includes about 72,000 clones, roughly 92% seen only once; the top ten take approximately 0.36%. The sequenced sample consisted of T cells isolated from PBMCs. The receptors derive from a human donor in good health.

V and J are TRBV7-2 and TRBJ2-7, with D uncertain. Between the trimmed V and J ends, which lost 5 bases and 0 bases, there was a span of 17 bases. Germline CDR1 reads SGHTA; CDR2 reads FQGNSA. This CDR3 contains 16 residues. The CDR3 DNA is TGTGCCAGCAGCCCAGGATCATTCCAGCTCTCCTACGAGCAGTACTTC. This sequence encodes CASSPGSFQLSYEQYF.

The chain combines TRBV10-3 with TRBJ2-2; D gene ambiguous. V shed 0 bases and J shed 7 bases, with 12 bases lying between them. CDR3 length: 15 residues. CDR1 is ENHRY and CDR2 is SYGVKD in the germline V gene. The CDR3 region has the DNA TGTGCCATCAGTGAGTCTACACTACCGGGCGGGGAGCTGTTTTTT. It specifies CAISESTLPGGELFF.

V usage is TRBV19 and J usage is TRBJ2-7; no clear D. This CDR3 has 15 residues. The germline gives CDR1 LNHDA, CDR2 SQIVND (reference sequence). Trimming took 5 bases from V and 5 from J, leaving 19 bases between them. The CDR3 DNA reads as TGTGCCAGTAGTCCCTCAGGAAACCCAGGAAACGAGCAGTACTTC. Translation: CASSPSGNPGNEQYF.

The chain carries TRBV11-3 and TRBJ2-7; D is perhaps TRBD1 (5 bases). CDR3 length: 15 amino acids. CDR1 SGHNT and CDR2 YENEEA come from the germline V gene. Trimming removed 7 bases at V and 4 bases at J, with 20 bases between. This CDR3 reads CASKRREDRNYEQYF. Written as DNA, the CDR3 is TGTGCCAGCAAACGTAGGGAAGACAGAAATTACGAGCAGTACTTC. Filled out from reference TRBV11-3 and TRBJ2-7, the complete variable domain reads EAGVVQSPRYKIIEKKQPVAFWCNPISGHNTLYWYLQNLGQGPELLIRYENEEAVDDSQLPKDRFSAERLKGVDSTLKIQPAELGDSAVYLCASKRREDRNYEQYFGPGTRLTVT.

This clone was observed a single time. In DNA, the CDR3 is TGTGCCACCGGGGTCCAGACCCAGTACTTC. Its protein is CATGVQTQYF. The chain recombines TRBV28 with TRBJ2-5, with D possibly matching TRBD2 (5 bases). Germline V gene lookup returns CDR1 MDHEN and CDR2 SYDVKM. This CDR3 has 10 amino acids. V lost 10 bases to trimming and J lost 6 bases, with 9 bases between them.

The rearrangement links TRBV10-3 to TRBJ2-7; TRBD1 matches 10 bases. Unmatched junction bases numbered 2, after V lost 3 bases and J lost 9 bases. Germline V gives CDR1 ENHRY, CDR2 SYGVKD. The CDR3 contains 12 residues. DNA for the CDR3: TGTGCCATCAGTGAAGGGACAGGGGCGCAGTACTTC. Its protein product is CAISEGTGAQYF.

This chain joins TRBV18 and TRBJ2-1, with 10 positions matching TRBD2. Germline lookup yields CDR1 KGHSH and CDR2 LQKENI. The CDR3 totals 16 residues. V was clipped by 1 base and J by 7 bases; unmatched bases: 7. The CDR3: CASSPRTLAGGNEQFF. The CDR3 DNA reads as TGTGCCAGCTCACCACGGACTTTAGCGGGAGGTAATGAGCAGTTCTTC.